The 27 T cell receptor beta chains listed next were all sequenced from one sample in a study of blood T cell repertoires in COVID-19. Measured with immunoSEQ multiplex PCR; TCRdb has only the in-frame clones, and not every one. The table shows about 80,000 clones, with under 85% occurring only once. The sequencing input was peripheral blood. The source of these receptors is a human donor in a cohort sampled during active COVID-19.

The rearrangement uses TRBV28 and TRBJ2-5, with D possibly TRBD1 on 6 matching bases. Germline-derived CDR1 and CDR2 are MDHEN and SYDVKM. The V and J ends lost 6 bases and 12 bases respectively, with 23 bases between them. The CDR3 covers 14 residues. The CDR3 region has the DNA TGTGCCAGCAGGCCCGGGACATCTATGACGGGCAAGTACTTC. It encodes CASRPGTSMTGKYF. Using reference TRBV28 and TRBJ2-5 for the parts outside the CDR3, the full variable domain is DVKVTQSSRYLVKRTGEKVFLECVQDMDHENMFWYRQDPGLGLRLIYFSYDVKMKEKGDIPEGYSVSREKKERFSLILESASTNQTSMYLCASRPGTSMTGKYFGPGTRLLVL.

The chain recombines TRBV2 with TRBJ2-3; TRBD2 matches at 10 bases. V gave up 7 bases and J gave up 7 bases; unmatched junction bases: 17. Germline lookup yields CDR1 SNHLY and CDR2 FYNNEI. This CDR3 comprises 17 residues. DNA for the CDR3: TGTGCCAGCAATGGGGCTAGCGGGGGCCAGGGGACAAATACGCAGTATTTT. It is translated as CASNGASGGQGTNTQYF.

The CDR3 DNA follows: TGCGCCAGCAGCCCCACTAACCCTGGACAGGGCGGCTACACCTTC. Protein product: CASSPTNPGQGGYTF. The V call is TRBV4-1, the J call TRBJ1-2; 8 nucleotides align to TRBD1. The CDR3 has 15 amino acids. V trimming: 4 bases; J trimming: 8 bases; junction bases outside the gene matches: 12. Germline CDR1 and CDR2: MGHRA and YSYEKL.

The chain recombines TRBV7-2 with TRBJ2-2; D ambiguous. Per germline, CDR1 SGHTA and CDR2 FQGNSA. CDR3 length: 15 residues. Between the trimmed V and J ends, which lost 0 bases and 9 bases, there was a span of 14 bases. Here the CDR3 DNA reads TGTGCCAGCAGCTTAGCATCCAGGCGTACCCGGGAGCTGTTTTTT. Protein sequence: CASSLASRRTRELFF.

This clone has just a few counts. This chain connects TRBV5-8 to TRBJ1-2; 9 nucleotides line up with TRBD1. CDR1 and CDR2 from the germline V gene are SGHTS and YDEGEE. This CDR3 region has 15 residues. V dropped 4 bases and J dropped 4; count of bases not matched to a gene: 8. The CDR3 DNA follows: TGTGCCAGCAGCCGTGACAGGGGGGGTAGCTATGGCTACACCTTC. It is translated as CASSRDRGGSYGYTF.

The V call is TRBV19, the J call TRBJ2-4; TRBD1 is a possible D gene (7 bases). Germline V CDR1 and CDR2: LNHDA, SQIVND (reference sequence). The CDR3 consists of 17 residues. Trimming cost V 4 bases and J 0 bases, with 16 bases left between them. This chain's CDR3 is CASSNGRGVGAKNIQYF. CDR3 nucleotide sequence: TGTGCCAGTAGTAATGGCAGGGGGGTCGGAGCCAAAAACATTCAGTACTTC.

The V call is TRBV2, the J call TRBJ2-2; D might be TRBD1 (5 bases). This CDR3 region has 14 residues. CDR1 is SNHLY, CDR2 FYNNEI, per germline. V was clipped by 4 bases and J by 6 bases, with 12 bases between them. The CDR3 spells CASSGVQGAGELFF. The CDR3 coding sequence is TGTGCCAGCAGTGGTGTCCAGGGCGCCGGGGAGCTGTTTTTT. The whole variable domain, filled in from reference TRBV2 and TRBJ2-2, reads EPEVTQTPSHQVTQMGQEVILRCVPISNHLYFYWYRQILGQKVEFLVSFYNNEISEKSEIFDDQFSVERPDGSNFTLKIRSTKLEDSAMYFCASSGVQGAGELFFGEGSRLTVL.

The rearrangement uses TRBV24-1 and TRBJ2-3, with unresolved D. This CDR3 comprises 12 residues. Germline V gene sequence: CDR1 KGHDR, CDR2 SFDVKD. The V gene lost 3 bases and the J gene lost 9 bases, with 9 bases spanning the gap. The CDR3: CATSDGFGTQYF. The DNA for the CDR3 is TGTGCCACCAGTGATGGGTTCGGGACGCAGTATTTT.

The chain is built from TRBV28 and TRBJ1-5; TRBD1 might be the D (6 bases). Trimming took off 2 bases at V and 7 bases at J, with 15 bases between the two ends. Germline V lookup: CDR1 MDHEN, CDR2 SYDVKM. This CDR3 spans 15 amino acids. Here the CDR3 reads CASSLVIPGVQPQHF. As DNA, the CDR3 is TGTGCCAGCAGTTTAGTAATCCCAGGGGTGCAGCCCCAGCATTTT.

The sample holds a few counts of this clone. Here the CDR3 DNA reads TGTGCCAGCACGGCTAGCGGGAGACTGGGAGGGTTCTTC. Translating gives CASTASGRLGGFF. The J gene is TRBJ2-1, the V gene TRBV28; 10 bases match TRBD2. The CDR3 length is 13 residues. The V segment lost 7 bases and the J segment 15 bases; nucleotides outside the gene matches: 12. CDR1 MDHEN and CDR2 SYDVKM come from the germline V gene.

The chain joins TRBV23-1 to TRBJ2-1; D possibly corresponds to TRBD2 (6 bases). TRBV23-1 is an ORF, and what it does is uncertain. This CDR3 is built from 15 residues. V lost 3 bases and J lost 4, with 13 bases in between. In DNA, the CDR3 is TGCGCCAGCAGTCAGCCGGGACTCCCATACAATGAGCAGTTCTTC. It specifies CASSQPGLPYNEQFF.

The V gene is TRBV7-3, the J gene TRBJ2-1, with 8 nucleotides matching TRBD1. Per the germline V gene, CDR1 is SGHTA and CDR2 is FQGTGA. This CDR3 has 16 residues. V lost 0 bases and J lost 4; bases outside the gene matches: 5. For the CDR3, the DNA is TGTGCCAGCAGCTTAACGGGGGACAGGAGATACAATGAGCAGTTCTTC. It specifies CASSLTGDRRYNEQFF.

The rearrangement links TRBV25-1 to TRBJ2-2; 7 bases fit TRBD1. V gave up 4 bases and J gave up 12 bases; unmatched junction bases: 5. CDR3 length: 12 amino acids. In germline, CDR1 is MGHDK, CDR2 SYGVNS. The CDR3 sequence: CASSGGTVKLFF. CDR3 nucleotides: TGTGCCAGCAGTGGGGGGACAGTGAAGCTGTTTTTT.

The chain is built from TRBV6-1 and TRBJ1-2, with D unclear. In germline, CDR1 is MNHNS, CDR2 SASEGT. Trimming removed 1 base at V and 4 bases at J, with 16 bases between. The length of the CDR3 is 16 residues. The CDR3 nucleotides read TGTGCCAGCAGTGAAGGGTTGGGCCCACGGATCTATGGCTACACCTTC. Translation: CASSEGLGPRIYGYTF.

This clone was found a few times. Other DNA sequences in the sample encode the same CDR3. The chain links TRBV19 to TRBJ1-5; no clear D gene. The V gene's germline CDR1 is LNHDA and CDR2 SQIVND (reference sequence). The CDR3 loop spans 14 amino acids. The germline V and J ends were trimmed by 0 bases and 4 bases, with 7 bases remaining between them. The CDR3 DNA is TGTGCCAGTAGTATAGATTCCGGGAATCAGCCCCAGCATTTT. Encoded protein: CASSIDSGNQPQHF.

The chain employs TRBV19 and TRBJ2-5, with no clear D. V was trimmed by 3 bases and J by 0 bases, leaving 14 bases between them. The germline gives CDR1 LNHDA, CDR2 SQIVND (reference sequence). This CDR3 has 16 residues. CDR3 in amino acids: CASSMMAGEYQETQYF. The CDR3 DNA is TGTGCCAGTAGTATGATGGCAGGCGAGTACCAAGAGACCCAGTACTTC.

Many counts were recorded for this clone. The rearrangement uses TRBV6-2 or TRBV6-3 and TRBJ2-1, with D tentatively TRBD2 (5 bases). CDR1 and CDR2 from the germline V gene are MNHEY and SVGEGT. Trimming stripped 5 bases from V and 2 bases from J, with 13 bases between. The CDR3 spans 15 residues. The CDR3: CASSREGSPYNEQFF. The DNA for the CDR3 is TGTGCCAGCAGTCGAGAAGGGAGTCCCTACAATGAGCAGTTCTTC.

The rearrangement uses TRBV30 and TRBJ2-2; 7 nucleotides agree with TRBD2. Germline CDR1 is GTSNPN and CDR2 is SVGIG (reference sequence). V was pared by 2 bases and J by 5 bases, with 11 bases of the junction left unmatched. The CDR3 runs to 16 residues. The CDR3 nucleotides are TGTGCCTGGAGTAAGGGGAGGGGCTCGCAGACCGGGGAGCTGTTTTTT. Translating it yields CAWSKGRGSQTGELFF.

The V and J genes are TRBV5-1 and TRBJ1-1; D perhaps matches TRBD1 (6 bases). CDR3 length: 14 residues. Trimming removed 4 bases at V and 5 bases at J, with 15 bases between. Germline V gene lookup returns CDR1 SGHRS and CDR2 YFSETQ. In nucleotides, the CDR3 is TGCGCCAGCAGCCAACAAGGGGGTCAAACTGAAGCTTTCTTT. It specifies CASSQQGGQTEAFF.

The rearrangement uses TRBV3-1 (or the pseudogene TRBV3-2) and TRBJ1-6; D remains unclear. Germline CDR1 and CDR2: LGHDT and YNNKEL (reference sequence). The CDR3 contains 14 residues. Trimming took off 3 bases at V and 8 bases at J, with 11 bases between the two ends. The CDR3 DNA follows: TGTGCCAGCAGCCACTCGCGGGGAGATTCACCCCTCCACTTT. Translating gives CASSHSRGDSPLHF.

The CDR3 protein is CASSAGGLRAAGADTQYF. The CDR3 region has the DNA TGTGCCAGCAGCGCCGGGGGGCTTAGAGCGGCAGGGGCAGATACGCAGTATTTT. This chain joins TRBV9 and TRBJ2-3, with TRBD2 as a possible D gene (7 bases). Germline lookup yields CDR1 SGDLS and CDR2 YYNGEE. The CDR3 has 18 residues. Trimming pared 3 bases from V and 4 bases from J, leaving 24 bases between.

The chain joins TRBV27 to TRBJ2-7, with 7 bases matching TRBD1. Trimming took 6 bases from V and 2 from J; bases not matched to a gene: 4. The CDR3 spans 13 residues. The germline V gene encodes CDR1 MNHEY and CDR2 SMNVEV (reference sequence). CDR3 in amino acids: CASRLGQPYEQYF. CDR3 in DNA: TGTGCCAGCAGGTTGGGACAGCCCTACGAGCAGTACTTC.

V gene TRBV28 combines with J gene TRBJ2-1; 8 nucleotides match TRBD2. Germline loops: CDR1 MDHEN, CDR2 SYDVKM. Unmatched junction bases numbered 15, after V lost 4 bases and J lost 7 bases. The CDR3 extends over 17 amino acids. CDR3 amino acids: CASSYPPGGRPTNEQFF. The CDR3 nucleotides are TGTGCCAGCAGTTACCCTCCCGGCGGGAGGCCTACTAATGAGCAGTTCTTC.

J is TRBJ2-2 and V is TRBV6-2 or TRBV6-3; D unresolved. The CDR3 runs 13 residues. The V end was cut by 6 bases, the J end by 0 bases, with 5 bases between. Germline V gene sequence: CDR1 MNHEY, CDR2 SVGEGT. CDR3 region: CASSFSNTGELFF. The CDR3 nucleotides are TGTGCCAGCAGCTTCTCGAACACCGGGGAGCTGTTTTTT.

The chain combines TRBV28 with TRBJ2-7, with TRBD1 matching 7 bases. The V gene end was trimmed by 3 bases and the J gene end by 0 bases; junction bases not matched to a gene: 5. CDR1 and CDR2 (germline): MDHEN, SYDVKM. The CDR3 contains 15 residues. CDR3 in amino acids: CASSLRTGPSYEQYF. DNA for the CDR3: TGTGCCAGCAGTTTGAGGACAGGCCCCTCCTACGAGCAGTACTTC.

The gene calls are TRBV5-6 and TRBJ2-3; a weak D match, TRBD2 (5 bases). This CDR3 is built from 17 residues. The germline CDR1 and CDR2 sequences are SGHDT and YYEEEE. The germline V and J ends were trimmed by 0 bases and 5 bases, with 19 bases remaining between them. Here the CDR3 DNA reads TGTGCCAGCAGCTTGGCTACGCGGGTTAGGATAAGAGATACGCAGTATTTT. Translation: CASSLATRVRIRDTQYF.

J is TRBJ2-3 and V is TRBV7-6; possibly TRBD2 for D (7 bases). CDR3 size: 14 residues. Germline lookup yields CDR1 SGHVS and CDR2 FNYEAQ. Trimming shortened V by 0 bases and J by 6 bases, and 10 bases separated the two germline ends. CDR3 nucleotide sequence: TGTGCCAGCAGCTTAGCGGGGGGGCTCGATACGCAGTATTTT. As protein: CASSLAGGLDTQYF. Complete variable domain (other parts from reference TRBV7-6 and TRBJ2-3): GAGVSQSPRYKVTKRGQDVALRCDPISGHVSLYWYRQALGQGPEFLTYFNYEAQQDKSGLPNDRFSAERPEGSISTLTIQRTEQRDSAMYRCASSLAGGLDTQYFGPGTRLTVL.